Shown below are 18 T cell receptor beta chains from a single sample sequenced in a study of spatial heterogeneity in lung cancer. TCRdb ran MiXCR on the 5' RACE reads and lists one entry per CDR3 protein. Of more than 4,000 distinct CDR3 sequences listed, about 2.9% were seen once; the top ten hold roughly a quarter. Time point here: sample taken at primary tumor resection. The input for sequencing was normal lung tissue next to the tumor, taken at surgery. The receptor source for this set is a male donor with early-stage non-small cell lung cancer.

This clonotype was detected ten times or more. The V and J genes are TRBV6-5 and TRBJ2-5; D uncertain. V was clipped by 0 bases and J by 5 bases, with 7 bases between them. CDR3 length: 13 residues. Germline V CDR1 and CDR2: MNHEY, SVGAGI. CDR3 region: CASSYSSRETQYF. The CDR3 DNA is TGTGCCAGCAGTTACTCTTCTAGGGAGACCCAGTACTTC.

Sample share makes this clonotype medium-sized. This rearrangement joins TRBV7-9 to TRBJ1-6; no clear D. Germline V gives CDR1 SEHNR, CDR2 FQNEAQ (reference sequence). V was pared by 5 bases and J by 0 bases, with 8 bases between. This CDR3 is built from 15 residues. The CDR3 sequence is CASSPSSSYNSPLHF. The CDR3, as DNA: TGTGCCAGCAGCCCAAGCAGCTCCTATAATTCACCCCTCCACTTT.

About this clonotype: This clone may be a read error of a much larger clone one base away. The chain is built from TRBV20-1 and TRBJ1-5, with TRBD1 as a possible D gene (5 bases). Deletions cut 2 bases from V and 2 bases from J, with 19 bases between. The germline gives CDR1 DFQATT, CDR2 SNEGSKA (reference sequence). This CDR3 comprises 17 residues. The CDR3 loop is CSARSTVGIGGNQPQHF. CDR3 DNA sequence: TGCAGTGCTAGATCGACAGTGGGCATCGGGGGCAATCAGCCCCAGCATTTT.

This clonotype was recorded many times. The chain couples TRBV2 to TRBJ2-7, with TRBD1 matching over 7 bases. The junction had 5 bases not matched to a gene; V was cut back by 0 bases and J by 9 bases. The germline V gene encodes CDR1 SNHLY and CDR2 FYNNEI. This CDR3 contains 13 residues. The CDR3 DNA reads as TGTGCCAGCAGTGAAGCCGACAGGGTTTGGCAGTACGTC. Translating it yields CASSEADRVWQYV.

This clonotype was counted ten times or more. The chain carries TRBV18 and TRBJ2-3; D may be TRBD1 (5 bases). V dropped 4 bases and J dropped 2 bases, with 10 bases sitting between them. The CDR3 covers 14 residues. Germline CDR1 reads KGHSH; CDR2 reads LQKENI. CDR3 sequence: CASSRRVSTDTQYF. The CDR3 coding sequence is TGTGCCAGCTCACGCAGGGTCTCCACAGATACGCAGTATTTT.

The chain has TRBV30 and TRBJ2-7, with 10 bases identical to TRBD2. Trimming at V came to 5 bases and at J to 5 bases, leaving 6 bases not matched to a gene. The CDR3 totals 13 residues. The germline CDR1 and CDR2 sequences are GTSNPN and SVGIG (reference sequence). The CDR3 DNA follows: TGTGCCTGGGAAGGGACTAGCGTTAACGAGCAGTACTTC. Protein sequence: CAWEGTSVNEQYF.

This clonotype has at least ten counts. The V call is TRBV5-6, the J call TRBJ2-7; 8 bases line up with TRBD1. The germline CDR1 and CDR2 sequences are SGHDT and YYEEEE. Losses at the gene ends were 2 bases for V and 3 bases for J; bases not matched to a gene: 1. There are 13 residues in the CDR3. CDR3 nucleotide sequence: TGTGCCAGCAGCTTTACAGGGGGCTACGAGCAGTACTTC. Protein product: CASSFTGGYEQYF.

This clonotype was observed a handful of times. The CDR3 region is CASSVNAGANYGYTF. CDR3 nucleotides: TGCGCCAGCAGCGTAAACGCAGGGGCTAACTATGGCTACACCTTC. The chain employs TRBV5-1 and TRBJ1-2; D might be TRBD1 (6 bases). CDR1 and CDR2 from the germline V gene are SGHRS and YFSETQ. CDR3 length equals 15 residues. V was pared by 4 bases and J by 0 bases, with 13 bases between.

This clonotype ranks as medium-sized. This rearrangement joins TRBV9 to TRBJ2-1, with 7 nucleotides matching TRBD2. The CDR3 length is 16 residues. The germline V gene has CDR1 SGDLS and CDR2 YYNGEE. V dropped 0 bases and J dropped 6; count of bases not matched to a gene: 9. CDR3 sequence: CASSVEWGGRTNEQFF. For the CDR3, the DNA is TGTGCCAGCAGCGTAGAGTGGGGGGGTCGGACCAATGAGCAGTTCTTC.

This clonotype counts as medium-sized. This rearrangement joins TRBV6-6 to TRBJ1-6; perhaps TRBD1 as D (6 bases). Germline loops: CDR1 MNHNY, CDR2 SVGAGI (reference sequence). CDR3 length: 15 residues. Trimming shortened V by 2 bases and J by 6 bases, and 11 bases separated the two germline ends. The CDR3 spells CASSYDGGANSPLHF. The CDR3 DNA reads as TGTGCCAGCAGTTACGATGGGGGGGCTAATTCACCCCTCCACTTT.

In this sample, this clonotype turned up many times. The genes are TRBV20-1 and TRBJ1-2; 8 nucleotides agree with TRBD1. The CDR3 loop spans 15 amino acids. The J segment lost 7 bases and the V segment lost 3 bases, leaving 13 bases of the junction unmatched. In germline, CDR1 is DFQATT, CDR2 SNEGSKA (reference sequence). The CDR3 is CSASPPAGGLSGYTF. For the CDR3, the DNA is TGCAGTGCTAGTCCCCCGGCAGGGGGCTTATCTGGCTACACCTTC.

This clonotype is medium-sized in the sample. This sequence joins TRBV24-1 and TRBJ2-2, with 12 bases matching TRBD1. The CDR3 extends over 15 amino acids. The V gene's germline CDR1 is KGHDR and CDR2 SFDVKD. Unmatched junction bases numbered 5, after V lost 7 bases and J lost 6 bases. The CDR3 DNA is TGTGCCACCAGCGACGGGACAGGGGGCTCCGGGGAGCTGTTTTTT. Translating it yields CATSDGTGGSGELFF.

There are many counts of this clonotype. The chain employs TRBV3-1 and TRBJ2-1; D is perhaps TRBD1 or TRBD2 (5 bases each). The CDR3 is 15 residues long. With 3 bases removed from V and 9 bases from J, the gap between germline ends came to 18 bases. Germline-derived CDR1 and CDR2 are LGHDT and YNNKEL (reference sequence). This CDR3 is CASSHFRDRVGEQFF. As DNA, the CDR3 is TGTGCCAGCAGCCATTTCCGGGACCGCGTCGGTGAGCAGTTCTTC.

This clonotype appeared many times. The rearrangement links TRBV7-2 to TRBJ1-6; a weak D match, TRBD1 (6 bases). The germline V gene encodes CDR1 SGHTA and CDR2 FQGNSA. The CDR3 is 15 amino acids. V lost 2 bases and J lost 10, with 15 bases in between. CDR3 sequence: CASSLLVQGQSPLHF. Here the CDR3 DNA reads TGTGCCAGCAGCTTATTAGTACAGGGACAATCACCCCTCCACTTT.

This clonotype is judged medium-sized. This chain joins TRBV12-3 or TRBV12-4 and TRBJ1-6; TRBD1 might be the D (5 bases). CDR3 length equals 13 residues. V gave up 6 bases and J gave up 10 bases, with 13 bases separating them. The CDR3 DNA reads as TGTGCCAGCAGACGTGGGGCATACTCACCCCTCCACTTT. As protein: CASRRGAYSPLHF.

The sample holds many counts of this clonotype. The chain has TRBV7-3 and TRBJ2-1; D is tentatively TRBD1 or TRBD2 (5 bases each). The ends were cut back, 2 bases at V and 12 bases at J, with 11 bases in the middle. This CDR3 has 12 residues. Germline V gene data show CDR1 as SGHTA and CDR2 as FQGTGA. CDR3 nucleotide sequence: TGTGCCAGCAGCTTAGGGGCGGAGGTGCAGTTCTTC. Translating it yields CASSLGAEVQFF.

The chain recombines TRBV15 with TRBJ2-5, with TRBD1 identical over 9 bases. Germline V gene lookup returns CDR1 LNHNV and CDR2 YYDKDF (reference sequence). The CDR3 loop spans 17 amino acids. V dropped 3 bases and J dropped 5; count of bases not matched to a gene: 13. The CDR3 is CATSSPTGGSVSETQYF. The CDR3 DNA reads TGTGCCACCAGCAGTCCCACAGGGGGCTCGGTTTCGGAGACCCAGTACTTC.

By sample fraction, this clonotype is medium-sized. This chain connects TRBV14 to TRBJ2-1; D remains ambiguous. V lost 0 bases to trimming and J lost 0 bases, with 12 bases between them. Germline V CDR1 and CDR2: SGHDN, FVKESK. This CDR3 contains 17 residues. The CDR3 loop reads CASSQDVGTLSYNEQFF. The CDR3 bases are TGTGCCAGCAGCCAAGATGTCGGCACCCTCTCCTACAATGAGCAGTTCTTC.